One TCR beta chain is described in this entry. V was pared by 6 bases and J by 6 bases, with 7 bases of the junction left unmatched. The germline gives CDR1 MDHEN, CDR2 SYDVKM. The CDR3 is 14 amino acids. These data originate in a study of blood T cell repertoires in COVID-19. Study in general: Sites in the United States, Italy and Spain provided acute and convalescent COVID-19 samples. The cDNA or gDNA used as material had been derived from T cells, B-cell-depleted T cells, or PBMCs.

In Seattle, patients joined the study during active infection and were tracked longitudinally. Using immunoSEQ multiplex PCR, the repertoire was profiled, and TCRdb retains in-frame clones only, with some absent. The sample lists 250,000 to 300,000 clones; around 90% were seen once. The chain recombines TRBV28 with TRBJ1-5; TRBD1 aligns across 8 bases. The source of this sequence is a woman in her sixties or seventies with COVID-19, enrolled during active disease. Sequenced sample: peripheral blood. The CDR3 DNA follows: TGTGCCAGCAGGAAAACAGGGGGAGGTCAGCCCCAGCATTTT. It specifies CASRKTGGGQPQHF.